This T cell receptor (beta chain) was sequenced in a study of shared clonotypes between healthy human individuals. In the study overall: Donor ages ranged 18 to 49 years: a couple of women, a few men. Study results and limitations: Non-shared clonotypes were found to have lower generation probabilities than the clonotypes that were shared by all four of the sorted-subset donors.

Points on this clone: As yet, its antigen is unknown.

Sequenced by immunoSEQ multiplex PCR; TCRdb stores in-frame clones only, minus some. This sample has over a million clones; about 80% occur once, and the top ten carry about 1.4%. CDR3 length: 16 amino acids. Losses at the gene ends were 5 bases for V and 2 bases for J; bases not matched to a gene: 9. Germline lookup yields CDR1 SEHNR and CDR2 FQNEAQ (reference sequence). The rearrangement links TRBV7-9 to TRBJ2-3, with 8 nucleotides matching TRBD1. This TCR was recovered from a man aged 18 to 29 in good health. The sequencing input was memory CD4+ T cells sorted from blood. The subset here: CD45RA-negative fraction. The CDR3 DNA follows: TGTGCCAGCAGCCTAACCGGACAGGGAATCACAGATACGCAGTATTTT. It is translated as CASSLTGQGITDTQYF.